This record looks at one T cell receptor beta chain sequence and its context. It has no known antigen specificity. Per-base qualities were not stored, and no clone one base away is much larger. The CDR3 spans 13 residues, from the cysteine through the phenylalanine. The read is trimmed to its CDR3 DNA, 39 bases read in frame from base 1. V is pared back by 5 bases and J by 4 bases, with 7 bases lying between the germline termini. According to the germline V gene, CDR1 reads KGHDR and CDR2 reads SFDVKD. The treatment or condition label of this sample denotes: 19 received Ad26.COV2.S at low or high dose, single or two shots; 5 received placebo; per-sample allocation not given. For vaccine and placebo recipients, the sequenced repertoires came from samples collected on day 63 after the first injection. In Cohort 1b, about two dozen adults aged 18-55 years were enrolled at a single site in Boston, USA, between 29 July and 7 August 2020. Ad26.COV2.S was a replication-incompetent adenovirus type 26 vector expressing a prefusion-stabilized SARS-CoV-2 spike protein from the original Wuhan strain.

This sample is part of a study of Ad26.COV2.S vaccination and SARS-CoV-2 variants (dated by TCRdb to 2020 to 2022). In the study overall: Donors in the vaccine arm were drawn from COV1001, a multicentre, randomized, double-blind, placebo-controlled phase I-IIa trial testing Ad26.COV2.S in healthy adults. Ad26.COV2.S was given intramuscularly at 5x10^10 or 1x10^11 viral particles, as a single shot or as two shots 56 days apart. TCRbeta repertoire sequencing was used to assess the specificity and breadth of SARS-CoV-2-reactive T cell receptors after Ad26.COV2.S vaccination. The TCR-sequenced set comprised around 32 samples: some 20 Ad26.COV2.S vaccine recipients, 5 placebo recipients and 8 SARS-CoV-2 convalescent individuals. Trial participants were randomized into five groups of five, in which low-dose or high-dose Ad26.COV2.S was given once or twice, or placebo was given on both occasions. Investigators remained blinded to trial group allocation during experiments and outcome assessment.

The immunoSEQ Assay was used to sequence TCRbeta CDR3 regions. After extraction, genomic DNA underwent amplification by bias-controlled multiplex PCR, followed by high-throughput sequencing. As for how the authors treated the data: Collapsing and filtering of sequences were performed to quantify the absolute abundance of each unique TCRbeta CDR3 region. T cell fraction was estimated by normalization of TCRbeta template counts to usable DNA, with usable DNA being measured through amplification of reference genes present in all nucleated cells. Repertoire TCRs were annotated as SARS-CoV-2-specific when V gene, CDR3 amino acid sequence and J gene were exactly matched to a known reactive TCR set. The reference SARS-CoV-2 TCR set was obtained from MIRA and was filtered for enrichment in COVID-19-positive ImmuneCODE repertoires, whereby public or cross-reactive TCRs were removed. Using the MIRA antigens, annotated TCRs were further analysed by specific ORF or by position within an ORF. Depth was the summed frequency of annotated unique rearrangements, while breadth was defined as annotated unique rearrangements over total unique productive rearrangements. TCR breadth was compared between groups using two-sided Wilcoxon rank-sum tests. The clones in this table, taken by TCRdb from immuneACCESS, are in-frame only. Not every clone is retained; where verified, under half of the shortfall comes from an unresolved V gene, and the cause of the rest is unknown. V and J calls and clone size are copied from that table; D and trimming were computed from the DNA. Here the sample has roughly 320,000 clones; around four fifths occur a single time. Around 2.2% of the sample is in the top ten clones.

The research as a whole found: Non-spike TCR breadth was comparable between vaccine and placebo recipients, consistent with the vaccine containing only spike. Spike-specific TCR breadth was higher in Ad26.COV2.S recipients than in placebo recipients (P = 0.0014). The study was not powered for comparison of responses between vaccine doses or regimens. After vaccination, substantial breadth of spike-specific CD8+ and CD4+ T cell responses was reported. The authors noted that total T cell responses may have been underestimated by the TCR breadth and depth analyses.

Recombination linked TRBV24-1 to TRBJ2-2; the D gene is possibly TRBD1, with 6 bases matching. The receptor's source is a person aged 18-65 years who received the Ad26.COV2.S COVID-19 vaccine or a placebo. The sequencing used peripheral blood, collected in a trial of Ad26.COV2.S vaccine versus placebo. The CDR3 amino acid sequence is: CATSVRGTGELFF. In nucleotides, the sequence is TGTGCCACCAGTGTCAGGGGCACCGGGGAGCTGTTTTTT.